The clone carrying this TCR beta chain was seen only once. The sample comes from a study of chemoradiotherapy in HPV16-positive cancers. Germline values: CDR1 SGDLS, CDR2 YYNGEE. The trim removed 2 bases at V and 1 base at J, leaving 6 bases unmatched. This CDR3 spans 16 amino acids. Only in-frame clones appear in the TCRdb table, and some are missing; sequencing was by immunoSEQ multiplex PCR. This table has tens of thousands of clones, roughly 92% appearing once. This sequence originates from a human donor with HPV-associated anogenital cancer. This chain links TRBV9 with TRBJ2-1; the match to TRBD2 covers 7 bases. Source: blood, taken from a patient who underwent chemoradiotherapy. The CDR3 region has the DNA TGTGCCAGCAGCGTGATAACGGGAGGTTCCTACAATGAGCAGTTCTTC. Translating it yields CASSVITGGSYNEQFF.